The 10 T cell receptor beta chains below all came from one sample that was sequenced in a study of monozygotic twins with inflammatory bowel disease. TCRdb reprocessed the 5' RACE reads, with one entry per CDR3 protein and no DNA. This sample's table reports about 440,000 distinct CDR3 sequences. The sample taken for sequencing was blood. The receptors originated from a human donor with ulcerative colitis or Crohn's disease, or a healthy co-twin of an affected twin (not recorded which).

The chain joins TRBV9 to TRBJ1-1; TCRdb picks TRBD1, but there is no DNA to check that call. The CDR3 contains 14 residues. Germline CDR1 and CDR2: SGDLS and YYNGEE. The CDR3 sequence is CARGQGALHTEAFF.

This chain links TRBV27 with TRBJ1-3. Germline-derived CDR1 and CDR2 are MNHEY and SMNVEV (reference sequence). This CDR3 has 15 residues. The CDR3 loop is CASSLGWGSGNTIYF.

The chain links TRBV7-8 to TRBJ2-3; absent DNA, TCRdb's TRBD1 call cannot be checked. The CDR3 extends over 16 amino acids. CDR1 and CDR2 (germline): SGHVS, FQNEAQ. The CDR3 sequence is CASSQEGRLRTDTQYF.

The chain recombines TRBV6-5 with TRBJ2-3; the TCRdb D gene call, TRBD1, has no DNA to confirm it. There are 14 residues in the CDR3. CDR1 is MNHEY and CDR2 is SVGAGI in the germline V gene. The CDR3 protein is CASSYDRNTDTQYF.

V and J are TRBV18 and TRBJ1-1. This CDR3 comprises 15 residues. Germline assignment: CDR1 KGHSH and CDR2 LQKENI. This CDR3 reads CASSQWRGPNTEAFF.

V is TRBV6-1 and J is TRBJ1-2; TCRdb reports TRBD1, a call that lacks DNA to check it against. The germline CDR1 and CDR2 sequences are MNHNS and SASEGT. This CDR3 comprises 15 residues. CDR3 loop: CASSSVPGAHYGYTF.

V gene TRBV24-1 combines with J gene TRBJ2-5. CDR1 is KGHDR and CDR2 is SFDVKD in the germline V gene. This CDR3 contains 14 residues. CDR3: CATSDIRDQETQYF.

CDR3 protein: CSVPGQGGNIQYF. This sequence joins TRBV20-1 and TRBJ2-4; without DNA, the TCRdb call of TRBD1 cannot be checked. Germline V gene sequence: CDR1 DFQATT, CDR2 SNEGSKA (reference sequence). The CDR3 contains 13 residues.

The chain is built from TRBV20-1 and TRBJ2-1. The CDR3 length is 12 residues. Germline CDR1 is DFQATT and CDR2 is SNEGSKA (reference sequence). The CDR3 is CSASRTYNEQFF.

This rearrangement joins TRBV4-3 to TRBJ2-2; TCRdb returns TRBD1, unconfirmable since there is no DNA. The CDR3 is 14 amino acids. Germline CDR1 and CDR2: LGHNA and YSLEER. CDR3: CASSGGTDTGELFF.